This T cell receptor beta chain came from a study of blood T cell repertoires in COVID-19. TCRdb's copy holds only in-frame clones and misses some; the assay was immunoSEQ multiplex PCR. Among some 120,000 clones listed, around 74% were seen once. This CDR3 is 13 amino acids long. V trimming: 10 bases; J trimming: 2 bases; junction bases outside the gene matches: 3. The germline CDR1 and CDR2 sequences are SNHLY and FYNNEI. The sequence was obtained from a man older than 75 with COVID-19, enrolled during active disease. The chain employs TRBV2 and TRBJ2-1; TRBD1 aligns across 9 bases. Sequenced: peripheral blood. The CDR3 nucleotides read TGTGCCATCAGGACAGGGGCCTACAATGAGCAGTTCTTC. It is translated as CAIRTGAYNEQFF.